The rows below give T cell receptor beta chains drawn from one sample of a study of blood T cell repertoires in COVID-19. Method: immunoSEQ multiplex PCR; TCRdb's copy keeps in-frame clones and lacks some. The data contain about 46,000 clones, around 86% of them singletons. The sample taken for sequencing was PBMCs or T cells enriched from blood (not recorded which). These receptors were collected from a woman aged 50 to 65 who had recovered from COVID-19. Each CDR3 is given without its conserved first and last residue. Each record gives: J gene, CDR3 length, V gene, CDR3 protein.

J gene: TRBJ1-2
CDR3 length: 12
V gene: TRBV6-4
CDR3 protein: ASSEGGDVGGYT

J gene: TRBJ2-2
CDR3 length: 15
V gene: TRBV29-1
CDR3 protein: SVEAGAFGQSDGELF

J gene: TRBJ1-3
CDR3 length: 12
V gene: TRBV2
CDR3 protein: ASREPGPVNTIY

J gene: TRBJ2-7
CDR3 length: 12
V gene: TRBV28
CDR3 protein: ASRPGQYTPEQY

J gene: TRBJ1-3
CDR3 length: 15
V gene: TRBV4-1
CDR3 protein: ASSQGDRGSSGNTIY

J gene: TRBJ2-6
CDR3 length: 14
V gene: TRBV5-1
CDR3 protein: ASIGLSPGGANVLT

J gene: TRBJ2-1
CDR3 length: 15
V gene: TRBV28
CDR3 protein: ASSPLSVAGAHNEQF

J gene: TRBJ2-3
CDR3 length: 13
V gene: TRBV6-5
CDR3 protein: ASSLGGGETDTQY

J gene: TRBJ2-7
CDR3 length: 14
V gene: TRBV5-1
CDR3 protein: ASSLIGTGGSYEQY

J gene: TRBJ1-5
CDR3 length: 14
V gene: TRBV6-2/TRBV6-3
CDR3 protein: ASSRGTGTSNQPQH

J gene: TRBJ2-1
CDR3 length: 14
V gene: TRBV7-2
CDR3 protein: ASSSMQAVINNEQF

J gene: TRBJ2-1
CDR3 length: 13
V gene: TRBV7-9
CDR3 protein: ASSFGTGEIDEQF

J gene: TRBJ1-2
CDR3 length: 11
V gene: TRBV18
CDR3 protein: ASSPPEIYGYT

J gene: TRBJ2-7
CDR3 length: 11
V gene: TRBV20-1
CDR3 protein: SASPQGPYEQY

J gene: TRBJ2-3
CDR3 length: 10
V gene: TRBV6-4
CDR3 protein: ASGEWPNTQY

J gene: TRBJ1-2
CDR3 length: 9
V gene: TRBV20-1
CDR3 protein: SAAEDYGYT

J gene: TRBJ1-4
CDR3 length: 12
V gene: TRBV13
CDR3 protein: ASSLRQGREKLF

J gene: TRBJ1-1
CDR3 length: 12
V gene: TRBV30
CDR3 protein: AWSTTRMNTEAF

J gene: TRBJ2-1
CDR3 length: 14
V gene: TRBV2
CDR3 protein: ASKSTWASGDNEQF

J gene: TRBJ1-3
CDR3 length: 13
V gene: TRBV7-9
CDR3 protein: ASRERGFSGNTIY

J gene: TRBJ1-2
CDR3 length: 10
V gene: TRBV6-5
CDR3 protein: ASRVGDYGYT

J gene: TRBJ2-7
CDR3 length: 12
V gene: TRBV24-1
CDR3 protein: ATSSTSSSYEQY

J gene: TRBJ1-2
CDR3 length: 12
V gene: TRBV15
CDR3 protein: ATSSLQGAYGYT

J gene: TRBJ1-3
CDR3 length: 14
V gene: TRBV5-6
CDR3 protein: ASSLRSGQRGNTIY

J gene: TRBJ2-7
CDR3 length: 13
V gene: TRBV5-1
CDR3 protein: ASSLGAGTGLEQY

J gene: TRBJ2-7
CDR3 length: 13
V gene: TRBV19
CDR3 protein: ASSTDYRGGREQY

J gene: TRBJ2-4
CDR3 length: 14
V gene: TRBV18
CDR3 protein: ASSRQGAEAKNIQY

J gene: TRBJ1-1
CDR3 length: 11
V gene: TRBV11-2
CDR3 protein: ASSLTRNTEAF

J gene: TRBJ2-1
CDR3 length: 10
V gene: TRBV7-2
CDR3 protein: ASSLNYNEQF

J gene: TRBJ2-2
CDR3 length: 13
V gene: TRBV6-5
CDR3 protein: ASRRTGQNTGELF

J gene: TRBJ1-6
CDR3 length: 13
V gene: TRBV28
CDR3 protein: ASSLVGTGRTPLH

J gene: TRBJ2-1
CDR3 length: 12
V gene: TRBV2
CDR3 protein: ASNLAGGRYEQF

J gene: TRBJ2-3
CDR3 length: 14
V gene: TRBV10-3
CDR3 protein: AISEPRGRAADTQY

J gene: TRBJ1-2
CDR3 length: 13
V gene: TRBV28
CDR3 protein: ASSSGGAPNYGYT

J gene: TRBJ2-3
CDR3 length: 13
V gene: TRBV5-6
CDR3 protein: ASSLVGGAGDTQY

J gene: TRBJ1-2
CDR3 length: 13
V gene: TRBV5-4
CDR3 protein: ASSSKSGTGYGYT

J gene: TRBJ2-5
CDR3 length: 10
V gene: TRBV12-3/TRBV12-4
CDR3 protein: ASSSIGETQY

J gene: TRBJ2-1
CDR3 length: 15
V gene: TRBV2
CDR3 protein: ASEPAEGGWPWHEQF

J gene: TRBJ2-2
CDR3 length: 14
V gene: TRBV2
CDR3 protein: ASSYVGGWDTGELF

J gene: TRBJ2-3
CDR3 length: 14
V gene: TRBV5-8
CDR3 protein: ASSKGRGLVTDTQY

J gene: TRBJ1-6
CDR3 length: 13
V gene: TRBV2
CDR3 protein: ASSEWSSVDSPLH

J gene: TRBJ2-7
CDR3 length: 12
V gene: TRBV6-5
CDR3 protein: ASSYTGEGYEQY

J gene: TRBJ2-1
CDR3 length: 12
V gene: TRBV4-1
CDR3 protein: ASSRVGEANEQF

J gene: TRBJ2-1
CDR3 length: 13
V gene: TRBV4-3
CDR3 protein: ASSRQRNDYNEQF

J gene: TRBJ2-3
CDR3 length: 13
V gene: TRBV5-4
CDR3 protein: ASSLQGAGTDTQY

J gene: TRBJ1-2
CDR3 length: 13
V gene: TRBV6-2/TRBV6-3
CDR3 protein: ASSTAGTGNYGYT

J gene: TRBJ1-1
CDR3 length: 9
V gene: TRBV5-8
CDR3 protein: ASSLRTGAF

J gene: TRBJ2-4
CDR3 length: 18
V gene: TRBV27
CDR3 protein: ASRSYGTWGGAGEKNIQY

J gene: TRBJ1-5
CDR3 length: 12
V gene: TRBV9
CDR3 protein: ASSVEGVNQPQH

J gene: TRBJ2-7
CDR3 length: 12
V gene: TRBV5-4
CDR3 protein: ASSSDRAPYEQY

J gene: TRBJ1-6
CDR3 length: 13
V gene: TRBV5-1
CDR3 protein: ASSLVGEDNSPLH

J gene: TRBJ1-2
CDR3 length: 14
V gene: TRBV28
CDR3 protein: ASSFVGAGANYGYT

J gene: TRBJ2-2
CDR3 length: 11
V gene: TRBV18
CDR3 protein: ASSTGLTGELF

J gene: TRBJ2-3
CDR3 length: 13
V gene: TRBV30
CDR3 protein: ASRRLAGSTDTQY